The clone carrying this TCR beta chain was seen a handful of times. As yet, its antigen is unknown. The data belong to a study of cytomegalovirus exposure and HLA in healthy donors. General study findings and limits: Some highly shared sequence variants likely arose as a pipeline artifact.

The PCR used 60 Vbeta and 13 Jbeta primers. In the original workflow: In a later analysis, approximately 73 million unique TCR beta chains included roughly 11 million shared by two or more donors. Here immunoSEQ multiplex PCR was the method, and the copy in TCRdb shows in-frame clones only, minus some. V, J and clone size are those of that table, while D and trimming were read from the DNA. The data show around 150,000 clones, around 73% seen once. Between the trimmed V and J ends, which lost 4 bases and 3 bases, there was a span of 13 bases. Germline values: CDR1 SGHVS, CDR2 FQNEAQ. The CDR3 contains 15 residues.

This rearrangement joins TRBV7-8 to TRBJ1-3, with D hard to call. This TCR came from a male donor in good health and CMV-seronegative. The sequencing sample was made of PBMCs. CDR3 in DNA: TGTGCCAGCAGCTACGGTAGAGTGCGTGGAAACACCATATATTTT. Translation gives CASSYGRVRGNTIYF.